These 9 T cell receptor beta chains were sequenced from one sample in a study of human T cells and chemical hapten exposure. The time point is: pre-sensitization, week 0. Stated treatment: therapeutic diphenylcyclopropenone sensitization with weekly scalp DPC. Via MiXCR, TCRdb re-called the RACE reads, giving one row per CDR3 protein. In the table there are 300,000 to 450,000 distinct CDR3 sequences, 5.1% of which are singletons. Specimen: whole blood, collected in connection with sensitization to the hapten diphenylcyclopropenone (DPC). Every receptor here comes from a woman in her fifties or sixties with alopecia areata. Some clones in this sample may be carry-over from other donors' samples.

In its sample, this clonotype was seen many times. The rearrangement links TRBV5-6 to TRBJ2-3, with 7 bases aligning to TRBD1. The CDR3 covers 15 residues. V shed 0 bases and J 4 bases; nucleotides not matched to a gene: 5. The V gene's germline CDR1 is SGHDT and CDR2 YYEEEE. CDR3 in amino acids: CASSLATGVADTQYF. CDR3 coding DNA: TGTGCCAGCAGCTTGGCCACAGGGGTCGCAGATACGCAGTATTTT.

This clonotype was picked up many times. The chain has TRBV12-3 or TRBV12-4 and TRBJ1-5, with TRBD1 as a possible D gene (6 bases). The CDR3 has 15 residues. The V end was cut by 6 bases, the J end by 0 bases, with 12 bases between. The CDR3 loop is CASRIQGYSNQPQHF. The CDR3 DNA reads as TGTGCCAGCAGGATACAGGGCTATAGCAATCAGCCCCAGCATTTT.

The CDR3 nucleotides are TGCGCCAGCAGCCAAGATCCACCGCCCCAAGAGACCCAGTACTTC. Protein product: CASSQDPPPQETQYF. The genes are TRBV4-1 and TRBJ2-5; D not resolved. This CDR3 region has 15 residues. Per the germline V gene, CDR1 is MGHRA and CDR2 is YSYEKL. Trimming shortened V by 0 bases and J by 1 base, and 9 bases separated the two germline ends.

This clonotype was seen only a few times. This sequence joins TRBV6-5 and TRBJ2-7; D uncertain. The CDR3 has 14 amino acids. Germline CDR1 is MNHEY and CDR2 is SVGAGI. Trimming removed 0 bases from V and 6 bases from J, with 12 bases in between. The CDR3, as DNA: TGTGCCAGCAGTTACTCCCCAGTGGTGAGCGAGCAGTACTTC. The encoded protein is CASSYSPVVSEQYF.

The chain has TRBV12-3 or TRBV12-4 and TRBJ2-5; TRBD2 might be the D (5 bases). V lost 6 bases and J lost 5, with 13 bases in between. This CDR3 has 13 amino acids. DNA for the CDR3: TGTGCCAGCAGCCGTCCGGGGATGGAGACCCAGTACTTC. The encoded protein is CASSRPGMETQYF.

The rearrangement joins TRBV7-2 to TRBJ2-1, with 9 bases aligning to TRBD2. Germline V gene data show CDR1 as SGHTA and CDR2 as FQGNSA. The trim removed 3 bases at V and 7 bases at J, leaving 10 bases unmatched. The CDR3 has 16 amino acids. The CDR3 DNA is TGTGCCAGCAGCTTGGCGCTGGGCGGGAGGGAAAATGAGCAGTTCTTC. This translates into CASSLALGGRENEQFF.

This clonotype has at least ten counts. J is TRBJ2-1 and V is TRBV27, with D uncertain. Trimming stripped 6 bases from V and 5 bases from J, with 14 bases between. Germline CDR1 reads MNHEY; CDR2 reads SMNVEV (reference sequence). The CDR3 is 14 residues long. The CDR3 DNA sequence: TGTGCCAGCAGCCCCTATGACCTGGACAATGAGCAGTTCTTC. Translation gives CASSPYDLDNEQFF.

The table lists this clonotype with many counts. V is TRBV12-3 or TRBV12-4 and J is TRBJ1-3; tentative D call: TRBD1 (6 bases). The CDR3 length is 14 residues. Deletions cut 5 bases from V and 2 bases from J, with 10 bases between. As DNA, the CDR3 is TGTGCCAGCAGTCCGGGGACACCTGGAAACACCATATATTTT. Translating gives CASSPGTPGNTIYF.

The chain has TRBV7-8 and TRBJ2-5; D remains ambiguous. Trimming pared 2 bases from V and 5 bases from J, leaving 15 bases between. The V gene's germline CDR1 is SGHVS and CDR2 FQNEAQ. This CDR3 comprises 15 residues. CDR3 amino acids: CASSLYHRLVETQYF. The CDR3 DNA reads as TGTGCCAGCAGCTTATATCACAGATTGGTGGAGACCCAGTACTTC.